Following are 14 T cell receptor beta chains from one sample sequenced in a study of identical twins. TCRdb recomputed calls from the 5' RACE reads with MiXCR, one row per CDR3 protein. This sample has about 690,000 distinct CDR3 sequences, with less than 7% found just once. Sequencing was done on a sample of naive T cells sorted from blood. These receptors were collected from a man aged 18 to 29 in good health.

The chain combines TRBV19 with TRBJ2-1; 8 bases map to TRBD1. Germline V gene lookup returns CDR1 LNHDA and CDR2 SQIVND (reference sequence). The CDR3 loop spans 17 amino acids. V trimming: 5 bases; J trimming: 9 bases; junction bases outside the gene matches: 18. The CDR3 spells CASSPRTGRGFGGEQFF. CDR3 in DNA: TGTGCCAGTAGTCCCCGGACAGGGAGAGGCTTTGGAGGTGAGCAGTTCTTC.

In DNA, the CDR3 is TGTGCCAGCAGCTTGGGGGCCGGCGGTGAGCAGTTCTTC. This gives the protein CASSLGAGGEQFF. The rearrangement joins TRBV7-9 to TRBJ2-1; maybe TRBD1 (6 bases). Trimming removed 3 bases from V and 9 bases from J, with 12 bases in between. CDR1 is SEHNR and CDR2 is FQNEAQ in the germline V gene (reference sequence). The CDR3 is 13 residues long.

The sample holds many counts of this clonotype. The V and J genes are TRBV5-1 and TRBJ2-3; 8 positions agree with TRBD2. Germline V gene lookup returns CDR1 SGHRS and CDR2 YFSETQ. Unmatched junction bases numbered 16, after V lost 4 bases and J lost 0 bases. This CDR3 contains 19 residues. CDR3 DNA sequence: TGCGCCAGCAGCGTCGCTGGGGTAGCGGGATACCCTAGCACAGATACGCAGTATTTT. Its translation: CASSVAGVAGYPSTDTQYF. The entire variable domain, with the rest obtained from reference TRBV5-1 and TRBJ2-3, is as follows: KAGVTQTPRYLIKTRGQQVTLSCSPISGHRSVSWYQQTPGQGLQFLFEYFSETQRNKGNFPGRFSGRQFSNSRSEMNVSTLELGDSALYLCASSVAGVAGYPSTDTQYFGPGTRLTVL.

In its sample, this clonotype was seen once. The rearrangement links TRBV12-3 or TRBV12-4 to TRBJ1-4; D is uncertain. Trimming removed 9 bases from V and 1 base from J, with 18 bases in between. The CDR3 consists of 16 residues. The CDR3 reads CASSRAPGLTNEKLFF. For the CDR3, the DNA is TGTGCCAGTAGTAGGGCCCCCGGTCTAACTAATGAAAAACTGTTTTTT.

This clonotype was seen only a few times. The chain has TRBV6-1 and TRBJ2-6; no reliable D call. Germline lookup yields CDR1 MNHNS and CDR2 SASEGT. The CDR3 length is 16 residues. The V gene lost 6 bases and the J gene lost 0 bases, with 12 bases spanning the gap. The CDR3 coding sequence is TGTGCCAGCAGGGGCACATTGGGCTCTGGGGCCAACGTCCTGACTTTC. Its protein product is CASRGTLGSGANVLTF.

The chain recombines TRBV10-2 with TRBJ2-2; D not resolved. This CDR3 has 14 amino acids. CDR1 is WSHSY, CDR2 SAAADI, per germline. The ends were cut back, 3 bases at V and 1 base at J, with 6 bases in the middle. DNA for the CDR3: TGCGCCAGCAGTGACTACCGGAACACCGGGGAGCTGTTTTTT. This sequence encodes CASSDYRNTGELFF.

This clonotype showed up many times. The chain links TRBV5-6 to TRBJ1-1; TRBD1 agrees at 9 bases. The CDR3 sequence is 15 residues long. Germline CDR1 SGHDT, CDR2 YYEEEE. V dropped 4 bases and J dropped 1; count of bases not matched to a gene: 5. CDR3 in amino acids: CASSILQGANTEAFF. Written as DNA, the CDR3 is TGTGCCAGCAGCATACTACAGGGGGCGAACACTGAAGCTTTCTTT.

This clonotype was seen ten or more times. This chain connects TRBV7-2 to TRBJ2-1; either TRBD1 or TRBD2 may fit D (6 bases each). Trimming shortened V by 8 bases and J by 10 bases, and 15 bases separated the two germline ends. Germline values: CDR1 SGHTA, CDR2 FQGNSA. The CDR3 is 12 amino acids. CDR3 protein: CASVGGLEEQFF. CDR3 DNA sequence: TGTGCCAGCGTAGGGGGACTTGAGGAGCAGTTCTTC.

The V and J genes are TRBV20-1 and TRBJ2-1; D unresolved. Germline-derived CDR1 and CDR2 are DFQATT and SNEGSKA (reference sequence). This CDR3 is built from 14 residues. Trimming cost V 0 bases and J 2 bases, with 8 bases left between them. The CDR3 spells CSARERGPYNEQFF. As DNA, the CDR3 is TGCAGTGCTAGAGAACGCGGCCCCTACAATGAGCAGTTCTTC.

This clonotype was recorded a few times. In DNA, the CDR3 is TGTGCCAGCAGTTTAGGGCAGGGAGGCCCTGGGGCCAACGTCCTGACTTTC. Amino acids: CASSLGQGGPGANVLTF. The chain has TRBV12-3 or TRBV12-4 and TRBJ2-6; D is perhaps TRBD2 (6 bases). V was pared by 1 base and J by 2 bases, with 12 bases between. The CDR3 loop spans 17 amino acids.

This CDR3 reads CASSLSTGDAEQYF. CDR3 coding DNA: TGTGCCAGCAGCTTATCAACAGGGGACGCCGAGCAGTACTTC. This chain joins TRBV11-2 and TRBJ2-7; 7 positions agree with TRBD1. Trimming removed 2 bases from V and 6 bases from J; junction bases left unmatched: 7. This CDR3 region has 14 residues. The germline CDR1 and CDR2 sequences are SGHAT and FQNNGV. Using reference TRBV11-2 and TRBJ2-7 for the parts outside the CDR3, the full variable domain is EAGVAQSPRYKIIEKRQSVAFWCNPISGHATLYWYQQILGQGPKLLIQFQNNGVVDDSQLPKDRFSAERLKGVDSTLKIQPAKLEDSAVYLCASSLSTGDAEQYFGPGTRLTVT.

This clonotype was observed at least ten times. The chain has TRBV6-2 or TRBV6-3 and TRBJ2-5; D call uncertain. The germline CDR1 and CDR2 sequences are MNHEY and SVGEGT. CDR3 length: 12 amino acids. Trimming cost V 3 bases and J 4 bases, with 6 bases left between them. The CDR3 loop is CASSYAGETQYF. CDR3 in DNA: TGTGCCAGCAGTTATGCCGGAGAGACCCAGTACTTC.

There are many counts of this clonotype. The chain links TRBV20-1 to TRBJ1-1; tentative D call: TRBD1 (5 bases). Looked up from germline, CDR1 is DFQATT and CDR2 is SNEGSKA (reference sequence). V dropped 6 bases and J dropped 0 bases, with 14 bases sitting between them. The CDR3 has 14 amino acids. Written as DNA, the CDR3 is TGCAGTGCAAGCCTTGAGACAGTGAACACTGAAGCTTTCTTT. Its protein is CSASLETVNTEAFF.

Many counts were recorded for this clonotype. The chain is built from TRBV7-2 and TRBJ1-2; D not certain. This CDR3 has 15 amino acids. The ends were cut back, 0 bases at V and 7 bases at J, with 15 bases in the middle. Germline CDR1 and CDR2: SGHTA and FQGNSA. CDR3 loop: CASSLAETRSSGYTF. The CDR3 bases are TGTGCCAGCAGCTTAGCGGAGACAAGGTCGTCTGGCTACACCTTC.